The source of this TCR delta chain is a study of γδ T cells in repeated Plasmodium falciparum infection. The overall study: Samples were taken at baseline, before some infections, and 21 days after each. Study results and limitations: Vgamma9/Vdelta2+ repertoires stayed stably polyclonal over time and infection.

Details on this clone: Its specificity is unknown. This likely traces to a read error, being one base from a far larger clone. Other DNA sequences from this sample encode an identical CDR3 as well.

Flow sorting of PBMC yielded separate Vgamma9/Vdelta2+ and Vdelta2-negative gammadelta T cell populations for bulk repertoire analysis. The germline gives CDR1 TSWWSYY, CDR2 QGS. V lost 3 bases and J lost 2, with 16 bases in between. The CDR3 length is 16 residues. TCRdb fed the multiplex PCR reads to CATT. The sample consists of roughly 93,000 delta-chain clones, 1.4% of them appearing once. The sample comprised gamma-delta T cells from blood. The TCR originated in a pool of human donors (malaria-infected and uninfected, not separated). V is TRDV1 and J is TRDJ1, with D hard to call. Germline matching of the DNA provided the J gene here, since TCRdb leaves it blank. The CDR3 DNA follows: TGTGCTCTTGGGGAGGGGCTCGATCCGTATACCGATAAACTCATCTTT. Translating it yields CALGEGLDPYTDKLIF.